This TCR beta chain was recovered during a study of memory CD4+ T cells and cytomegalovirus serostatus. As for the study in general: Healthy Belgian adult donors included under ten CMV-positive and approximately 25 CMV-negative people. Broader study findings: About 40% of the roughly 150 known CMV-associated TCRbeta sequences appeared in CD4+ memory. CMV serostatus prediction reached median AUC approximately 0.96, or 0.89 with US-trained model.

Turning to this clone: Antigen unknown.

The V end lost 0 bases, the J end lost 0 bases, and 12 bases lay between the germline ends. This CDR3 is built from 16 residues. The sort gate was single viable CD3+CD4+CD8-CD45RO+ cells for memory CD4+ T cells. CMV serostatus came from serum IgG against pp150, pp28, p38, p52. Using immunoSEQ multiplex PCR, the repertoire was profiled, and TCRdb retains in-frame clones only, with some absent. Of about 82,000 clones listed, 75% to 90% are singletons. Material: memory CD4+ T cells from blood. The origin of this receptor is an adult in good health and CMV-seronegative. This sequence joins TRBV23-1 and TRBJ2-7; no firm D call. TRBV23-1 is identified as an open reading frame with a role that is uncertain. The CDR3 sequence is CASSQSTPPGSYEQYF. The CDR3 DNA follows: TGCGCCAGCAGTCAATCAACCCCCCCCGGCTCCTACGAGCAGTACTTC.